This TCR beta chain was identified during a study of blood T cell repertoires in COVID-19. The CDR3 totals 15 residues. Trimming pared 1 base from V and 0 bases from J, leaving 7 bases between. The germline CDR1 and CDR2 sequences are KGHSH and LQKENI. Per the authors' pipeline: Amplification of reference gene primers was used by the study to estimate nucleated cell counts. Measured with immunoSEQ multiplex PCR; TCRdb has only the in-frame clones, and not every one. V and J calls and clone size are copied from that table; D and trimming were computed from the DNA. This table holds some 280,000 clones, 75% to 90% found once.

Input material: peripheral blood. The TCR comes from a woman between 40 and 55 years old who had recovered from COVID-19. The chain has TRBV18 and TRBJ2-4; D ambiguous. CDR3 amino acids: CASSPRHVAKNIQYF. CDR3 nucleotides: TGTGCCAGCTCACCACGTCATGTAGCCAAAAACATTCAGTACTTC. Variable domain in full (rest from reference TRBV18 and TRBJ2-4): NAGVMQNPRHLVRRRGQEARLRCSPMKGHSHVYWYRQLPEEGLKFMVYLQKENIIDESGMPKERFSAEFPKEGPSILRIQQVVRGDSAAYFCASSPRHVAKNIQYFGAGTRLSVL.